The entry below describes one TCR beta chain. The target antigen is unknown. This entry belongs to a study of regulatory T cells in long-lasting Graves disease. Study-wide results and caveats: Persistent disease favored TRBV28, TRBJ1-2 and TRBJ2-5.

V was cut by 0 bases and J by 1 base, with 8 bases left in between. This CDR3 comprises 16 residues. The V gene's germline CDR1 is SGHTS and CDR2 YDEGEE. Construction of TCR beta libraries relied on iRepertoire HTBI primers and on Arm-PCR targeting CDR3 regions. In TCRdb, the multiplex PCR reads were re-called with MiXCR into one record per CDR3 protein. The sample contains about 440,000 distinct CDR3 sequences, about 15% of which appear only once. The sample's time point: newly diagnosed GD, antithyroid drugs for less than 3 months. Following extraction of RNA from PBMCs, that RNA was used to make the TCR library. The data also belong to a second study, concerning T cells in Graves' hyperthyroidism and ophthalmopathy. Per that paper: The primer set for the first-round RT-PCR of the TCR CDR3 was HTBI.

The specimen comprised peripheral blood mononuclear cells (PBMCs), sampled at new diagnosis, from a patient treated with antithyroid drugs. This chain links TRBV5-8 with TRBJ2-6; D remains ambiguous. This TCR was recovered from a woman younger than 45 with Graves disease. CDR3 bases: TGTGCCAGCAGCTTGGCCAGTTTTTCTGGGGCCAACGTCCTGACTTTC. Translation: CASSLASFSGANVLTF.